This is a list of T cell receptor beta chains from one sample in a study of T-cell reconstitution after alpha-beta-depleted transplantation in children. TCRdb called the PCR reads again in MiXCR, with one record for every CDR3 protein. The sample comprises about 240,000 distinct CDR3 sequences, 12% of which are singletons, and approximately 2.9% rests with the top ten. Sequencing was performed on PBMCs from the stem cell graft donor, taken from the stem cell graft. The receptors derive from a human donor who donated a stem cell graft to a child with acute lymphoblastic leukemia. Both conserved end residues are part of each CDR3. The D gene is left open where the match is weak. Clone size is not always given. Where it is, it says once, few, many or a class for expanded clones.

size: many; D: TRBD1; V: TRBV5-1; J: TRBJ2-2; DNA: TGCGCCAGCAGCTCCCAGGGGGCAAGCGCCGGGGAGCTGTTTTTT; CDR3: CASSSQGASAGELFF
size: many; D: TRBD2; V: TRBV28; J: TRBJ2-1; DNA: TGTGCCAGCAGTTTTTCGGGGCTAGCGGTAAGCTCCTACAATGAGCAGTTCTTC; CDR3: CASSFSGLAVSSYNEQFF
size: few; D: -; V: TRBV19; J: TRBJ2-7; DNA: TGTGCCAGTAGTATTCAGGGTCGGGTCGACGAGCAGTACTTC; CDR3: CASSIQGRVDEQYF
size: many; D: -; V: TRBV6-5; J: TRBJ1-4; DNA: TGTGCCAGCAAACGGGATAAAGAAAAACTGTTTTTT; CDR3: CASKRDKEKLFF
size: many; D: -; V: TRBV6-5; J: TRBJ1-1; DNA: TGTGCCAGCAGCTATACGCCGGGTCCAACTGAAGCTTTCTTT; CDR3: CASSYTPGPTEAFF
size: few; D: -; V: TRBV11-2; J: TRBJ1-4; DNA: TGTGCCAGCAGCGACCCGGGTTCCCCGGGTGAAAAACTGTTTTTT; CDR3: CASSDPGSPGEKLFF
size: many; D: -; V: TRBV12-3/TRBV12-4; J: TRBJ2-2; DNA: TGTGCCAGCACCCCCCTCGGGACCGGGGAGCTGTTTTTT; CDR3: CASTPLGTGELFF
size: many; D: -; V: TRBV12-3/TRBV12-4; J: TRBJ1-5; DNA: TGTGCCAGCAGTTTAGGAGGGCGCAATCAGCCCCAGCATTTT; CDR3: CASSLGGRNQPQHF
size: many; D: TRBD2; V: TRBV27; J: TRBJ2-1; DNA: TGTGCCAGCAGTTTAGTTAGCGGGACCTACAATGAGCAGTTCTTC; CDR3: CASSLVSGTYNEQFF
size: many; D: -; V: TRBV10-3; J: TRBJ2-7; DNA: TGTGCCATCAGTGAGTTTCACACTTCAACCGACGAGCAGTACTTC; CDR3: CAISEFHTSTDEQYF
size: many; D: TRBD2; V: TRBV6-2/TRBV6-3; J: TRBJ2-3; DNA: TGTGCCAGCAGGTCTAGCGGGAGTCTCACAGATACGCAGTATTTT; CDR3: CASRSSGSLTDTQYF
size: many; D: -; V: TRBV19; J: TRBJ1-6; DNA: TGTGCCACCGGCCGGGGGGCTGGGCCCCCCCTCCACTTT; CDR3: CATGRGAGPPLHF
size: many; D: -; V: TRBV7-9; J: TRBJ2-7; DNA: TGTGCCAGCAGCTTACCAACAGGGTACGAGCAGTACTTC; CDR3: CASSLPTGYEQYF
size: -; D: -; V: TRBV10-3; J: TRBJ2-7; DNA: TGTGCCCTGGGGAGCCCCGTCACCTACGAGCAGTACTTC; CDR3: CALGSPVTYEQYF
size: -; D: -; V: TRBV18; J: TRBJ2-3; DNA: TGTGCCAGCCACCGGGACAGCACAGATACGCAGTATTTT; CDR3: CASHRDSTDTQYF
size: many; D: TRBD2; V: TRBV4-1; J: TRBJ2-2; DNA: TGCGCCAGCAGCCAAGGGACTAGCGGGTGGACCGGGGAGCTGTTTTTT; CDR3: CASSQGTSGWTGELFF
size: many; D: -; V: TRBV18; J: TRBJ1-1; DNA: TGTGCCAGCTCACCTCGGACTGTTATGGGTACTGAAGCTTTCTTT; CDR3: CASSPRTVMGTEAFF
size: few; D: -; V: TRBV4-3; J: TRBJ1-1; DNA: TGCGCCAGCAGCCAAGATCGGATAGGCGAAGCTTTCTTT; CDR3: CASSQDRIGEAFF
size: many; D: -; V: TRBV19; J: TRBJ2-1; DNA: TGTGCCAGTAGTAGCGGCCATTACAATGAGCAGTTCTTC; CDR3: CASSSGHYNEQFF
size: -; D: TRBD1; V: TRBV6-5; J: TRBJ2-7; DNA: TGTGCCAGCAGTTACTGGACAGGGGGAGAGCAGTACTTC; CDR3: CASSYWTGGEQYF
size: many; D: TRBD1; V: TRBV7-8; J: TRBJ2-3; DNA: TGTGCCAGCAGCTCTTGGACAGGGATGGATACGCAGTATTTT; CDR3: CASSSWTGMDTQYF
size: many; D: -; V: TRBV20-1; J: TRBJ2-1; DNA: TGCAGTGCTAGAGAGCCTTTTTCCATGGACAATGAGCAGTTCTTC; CDR3: CSAREPFSMDNEQFF
size: few; D: -; V: TRBV12-3/TRBV12-4; J: TRBJ2-7; DNA: TGTGCCAGCAGTCCGGACAGTTTCTACGAGCAGTACTTC; CDR3: CASSPDSFYEQYF